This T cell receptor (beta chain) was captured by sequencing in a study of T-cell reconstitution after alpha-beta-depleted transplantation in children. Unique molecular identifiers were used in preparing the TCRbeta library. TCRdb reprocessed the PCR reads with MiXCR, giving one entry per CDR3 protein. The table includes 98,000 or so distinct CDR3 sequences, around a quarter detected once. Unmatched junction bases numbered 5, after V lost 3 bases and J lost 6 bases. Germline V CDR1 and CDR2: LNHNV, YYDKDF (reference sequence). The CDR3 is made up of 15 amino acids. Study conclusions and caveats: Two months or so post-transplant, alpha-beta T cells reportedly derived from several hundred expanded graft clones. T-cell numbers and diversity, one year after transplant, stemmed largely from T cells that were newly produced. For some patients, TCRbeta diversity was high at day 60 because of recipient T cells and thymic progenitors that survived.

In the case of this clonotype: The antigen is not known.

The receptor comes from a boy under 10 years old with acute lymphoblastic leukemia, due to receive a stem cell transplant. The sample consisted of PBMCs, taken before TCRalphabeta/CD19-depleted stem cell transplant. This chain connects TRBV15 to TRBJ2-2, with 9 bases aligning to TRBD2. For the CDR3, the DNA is TGTGCCACCAGCAGGACTAGCGGAGGGGCCGGGGAGCTGTTTTTT. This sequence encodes CATSRTSGGAGELFF.